Described below is a single TCR beta chain sequence and its context. Trimming took 3 bases from V and 5 from J, leaving 14 bases between them. CDR1 is SGHDT and CDR2 is YYEEEE in the germline V gene. The CDR3 is 14 residues long. These data originate in a study of metastatic and nonmetastatic thyroid tumors. In the study overall: A comparison of repertoires was made across blood and tumor or nodule tissue from malignant and benign thyroid patients.

TCRdb reprocessed the PCR reads using MiXCR. The sample contains about 16,000 clones, about an eighth of which appear only once. All patients were untreated before thyroid surgery. This TCR was recovered from a female donor with papillary thyroid cancer or a benign thyroid nodule (not recorded which). Some clones in this sample may be carry-over from other donors' samples. Sequenced sample: tumor tissue. The chain employs TRBV5-6 and TRBJ2-5; D might be TRBD2 (6 bases). CDR3: CASSSPGSGETQYF. CDR3 in DNA: TGTGCCAGCAGCTCTCCCGGGAGCGGGGAGACCCAGTACTTC.